This TCR beta chain was identified during a study of T-cell reconstitution after alpha-beta-depleted transplantation in children. Study outcomes and limitations: It was newly produced T cells that mostly accounted for T-cell counts and diversity one year after transplant. The study reportedly traced alpha-beta T cells about two months after transplant to several hundred expanded graft clones.

This clonotype appeared a few times. The antigen remains undetermined. After removal of 8 bases from V and 9 bases from J, the junction contained 14 bases not matched to a gene. This CDR3 region has 15 residues. Using unique molecular identifiers, the investigators prepared the TCRbeta library. From the PCR reads, TCRdb called clonotypes with MiXCR, one entry per CDR3 protein. The data contain approximately 97,000 distinct CDR3 sequences, about 7.5% of them singletons. The V and J genes are TRBV12-3 or TRBV12-4 and TRBJ2-1; 9 bases match TRBD2. The clonotype was recovered from a boy between 2 and 10 years old with acute lymphoblastic leukemia, due to receive a stem cell transplant. The specimen was PBMCs, collected before TCRalphabeta/CD19-depleted stem cell transplant. CDR3: CASARSGGGSGEQFF. The DNA of the CDR3 is TGTGCCAGCGCCCGTAGCGGGGGTGGATCGGGTGAGCAGTTCTTC.